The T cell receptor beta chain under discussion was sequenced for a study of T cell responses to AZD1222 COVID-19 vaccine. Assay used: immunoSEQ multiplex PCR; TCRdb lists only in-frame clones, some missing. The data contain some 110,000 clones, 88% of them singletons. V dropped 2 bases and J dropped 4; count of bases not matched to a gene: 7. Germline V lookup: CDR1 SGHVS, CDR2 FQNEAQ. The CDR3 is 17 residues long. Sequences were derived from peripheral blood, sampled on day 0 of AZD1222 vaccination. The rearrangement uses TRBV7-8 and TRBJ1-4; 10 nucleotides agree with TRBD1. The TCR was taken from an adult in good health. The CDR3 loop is CASSLIRTGGRNEKLFF. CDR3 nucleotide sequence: TGTGCCAGCAGCTTAATTCGGACAGGGGGACGTAATGAAAAACTGTTTTTT.